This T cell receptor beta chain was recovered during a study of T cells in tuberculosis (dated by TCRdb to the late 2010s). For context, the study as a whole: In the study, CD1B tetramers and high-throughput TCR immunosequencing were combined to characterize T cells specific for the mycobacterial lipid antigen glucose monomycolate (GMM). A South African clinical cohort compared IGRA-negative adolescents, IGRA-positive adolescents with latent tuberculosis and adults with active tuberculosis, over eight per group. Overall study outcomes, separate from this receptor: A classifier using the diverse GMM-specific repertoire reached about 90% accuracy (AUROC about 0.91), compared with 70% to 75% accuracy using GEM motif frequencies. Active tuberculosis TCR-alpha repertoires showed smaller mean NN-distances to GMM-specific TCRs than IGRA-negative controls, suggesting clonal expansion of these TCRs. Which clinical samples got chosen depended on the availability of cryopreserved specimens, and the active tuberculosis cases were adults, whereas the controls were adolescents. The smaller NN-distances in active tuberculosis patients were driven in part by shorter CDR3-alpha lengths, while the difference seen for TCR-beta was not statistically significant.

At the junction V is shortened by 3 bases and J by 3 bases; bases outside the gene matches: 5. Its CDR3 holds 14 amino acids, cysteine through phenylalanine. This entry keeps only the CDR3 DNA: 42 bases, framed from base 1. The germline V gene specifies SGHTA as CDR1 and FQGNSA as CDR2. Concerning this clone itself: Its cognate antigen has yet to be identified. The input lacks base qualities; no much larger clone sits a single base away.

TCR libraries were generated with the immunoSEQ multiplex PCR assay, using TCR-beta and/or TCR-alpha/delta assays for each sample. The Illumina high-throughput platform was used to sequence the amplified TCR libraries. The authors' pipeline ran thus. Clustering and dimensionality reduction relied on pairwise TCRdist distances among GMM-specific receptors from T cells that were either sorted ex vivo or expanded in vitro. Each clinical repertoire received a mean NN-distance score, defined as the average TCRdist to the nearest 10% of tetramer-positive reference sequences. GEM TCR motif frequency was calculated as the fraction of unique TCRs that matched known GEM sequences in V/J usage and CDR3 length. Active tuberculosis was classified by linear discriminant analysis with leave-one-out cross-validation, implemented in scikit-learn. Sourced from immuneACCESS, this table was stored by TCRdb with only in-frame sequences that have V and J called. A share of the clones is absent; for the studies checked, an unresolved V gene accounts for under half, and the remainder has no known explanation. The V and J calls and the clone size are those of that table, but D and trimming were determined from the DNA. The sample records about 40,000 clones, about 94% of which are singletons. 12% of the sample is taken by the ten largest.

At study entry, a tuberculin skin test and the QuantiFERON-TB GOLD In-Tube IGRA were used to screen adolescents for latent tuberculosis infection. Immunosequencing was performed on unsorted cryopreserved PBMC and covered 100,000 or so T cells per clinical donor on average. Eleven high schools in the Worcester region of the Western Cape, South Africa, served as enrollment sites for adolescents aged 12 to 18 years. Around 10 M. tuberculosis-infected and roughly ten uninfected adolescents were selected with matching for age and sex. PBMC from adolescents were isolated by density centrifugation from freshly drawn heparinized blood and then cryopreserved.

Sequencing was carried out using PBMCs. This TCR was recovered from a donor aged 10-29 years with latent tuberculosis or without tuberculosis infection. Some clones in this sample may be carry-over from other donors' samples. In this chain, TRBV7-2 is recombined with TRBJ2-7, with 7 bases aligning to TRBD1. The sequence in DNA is TGTGCCAGCAGCTTTAAGGGGGCGAGCTACGAGCAGTACTTC. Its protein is CASSFKGASYEQYF.